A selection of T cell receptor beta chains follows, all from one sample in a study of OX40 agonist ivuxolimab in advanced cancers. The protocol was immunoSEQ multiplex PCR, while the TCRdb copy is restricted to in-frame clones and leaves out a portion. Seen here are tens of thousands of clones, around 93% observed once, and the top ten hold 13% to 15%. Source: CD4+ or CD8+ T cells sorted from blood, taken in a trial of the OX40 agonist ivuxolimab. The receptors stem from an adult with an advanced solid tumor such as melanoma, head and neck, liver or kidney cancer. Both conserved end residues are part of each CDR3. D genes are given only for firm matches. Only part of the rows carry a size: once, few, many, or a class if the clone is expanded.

TGTGCCAGCAAGCTCCGGGACAGTAAAGGGAACACCATATATTTT	CASKLRDSKGNTIYF	TRBD1	NA	TRBV7-9	TRBJ1-3
TGTGCCACCAGCAAAGTACTAGCGTTAAACACCGGGGAGCTGTTTTTT	CATSKVLALNTGELFF	TRBD2	NA	TRBV15	TRBJ2-2
TGTGCCAGCAGAGATAGGGGGCGGAACTATGGCTACACCTTC	CASRDRGRNYGYTF	TRBD1	NA	TRBV5-8	TRBJ1-2
TGTGCCAGCAGCTTAACCCCCTCTTCTCCCTCCTACGAGCAGTACTTC	CASSLTPSSPSYEQYF	NA	NA	TRBV7-2	TRBJ2-7
TGTGCCCTTTTAGCAGTCTCCTACAATGAGCAGTTCTTC	CALLAVSYNEQFF	NA	NA	TRBV30	TRBJ2-1
TGTGCCAGCAAGGAGGAAAATCAGCCCCAGCATTTT	CASKEENQPQHF	NA	NA	TRBV2	TRBJ1-5
TGTGCCAGCAGCCCCACGGACAGCTACGAGCAGTACTTC	CASSPTDSYEQYF	NA	NA	TRBV5-4	TRBJ2-7
TGTGCCAGCAGTTCGCAGACTAGCGGGAATTGGGTTGAGCAGTTCTTC	CASSSQTSGNWVEQFF	TRBD2	NA	TRBV27	TRBJ2-1
TGTGCCAGCAGCGCCGGGGACAGGGAAGGTCGGGGTTGGGAGACCCAGTACTTC	CASSAGDREGRGWETQYF	TRBD1	NA	TRBV11-2	TRBJ2-5
TGTGCCAGCAGTCCGATAACAAGTTGGGCTTTCTTT	CASSPITSWAFF	NA	once	TRBV27	TRBJ1-1
TGTGCCAGCATGATAGGCACAGGGGCTGAAGCTTTCTTT	CASMIGTGAEAFF	TRBD1	NA	TRBV6-5	TRBJ1-1
TGTGCCAGCTCACCTCCTCAGGGGAAAAGCTATGGCTACACCTTC	CASSPPQGKSYGYTF	NA	NA	TRBV18	TRBJ1-2
TGTGCCAGCAGCTTGGATATAGCGGGAAGGGGGGAGCTGTTTTTT	CASSLDIAGRGELFF	TRBD2	NA	TRBV5-4	TRBJ2-2
TGTGCCAGCAGCTTCCGACTAGCGGGAGGGATAGATACGCAGTATTTT	CASSFRLAGGIDTQYF	TRBD2	few	TRBV13	TRBJ2-3
TGCGCCAGCAGCCAAGATGTGGCATACGAGCAGTACTTC	CASSQDVAYEQYF	NA	NA	TRBV4-1	TRBJ2-7
TGTGCCAGCAGCTTAGAGGGCACGTACACTGAAGCTTTCTTT	CASSLEGTYTEAFF	NA	NA	TRBV11-1	TRBJ1-1
TGTGCCAGCAGTCCTAACTACAGCGTTGATGCCCCTGTAGCTTTCTTT	CASSPNYSVDAPVAFF	NA	NA	TRBV27	TRBJ1-1
TGTGCCAGCAGGGGCAGTCCGAACACCGGGGAGCTGTTTTTT	CASRGSPNTGELFF	NA	NA	TRBV27	TRBJ2-2
TGTGCCAGCGGTTGGAATGAGCAGTTCTTC	CASGWNEQFF	NA	NA	TRBV6-1	TRBJ2-1
TGTGCCAGTGAGGGGGAGACTGAAGCTTTCTTT	CASEGETEAFF	NA	NA	TRBV6-6	TRBJ1-1
TGTGCCAGCAGCTTTACAGGGGGGAGATCAACTAATGAAAAACTGTTTTTT	CASSFTGGRSTNEKLFF	TRBD1	NA	TRBV7-9	TRBJ1-4
TGTGCCAGCAGCTTAGGGGACAGCACAGATACGCAGTATTTT	CASSLGDSTDTQYF	NA	NA	TRBV7-9	TRBJ2-3
TGCGCCAGCAGCCAAGGCCACCGACAGGCACACTATGGCTACACCTTC	CASSQGHRQAHYGYTF	NA	NA	TRBV4-3	TRBJ1-2
TGTGCCAGCTCACCAGAAGGACTAGCTAGGGCAGATACGCAGTATTTT	CASSPEGLARADTQYF	TRBD2	NA	TRBV18	TRBJ2-3
TGTGCCAGCAGCCAGGACTCGAGCGGTAGGGAGACCCAGTACTTC	CASSQDSSGRETQYF	NA	NA	TRBV11-3	TRBJ2-5
TGTGCCACCAGCAGGGACAGACAGATCTACGAGCAGTACTTC	CATSRDRQIYEQYF	NA	NA	TRBV15	TRBJ2-7
TGTGCCAGCAGCCCCCTGGCCGGCACAGATACGCAGTATTTT	CASSPLAGTDTQYF	NA	once	TRBV9	TRBJ2-3
TGTGCCACCAGCAGAGTGCACATCTGGGAGACCCAGTACTTC	CATSRVHIWETQYF	NA	NA	TRBV15	TRBJ2-5
TGTGCCAGCAGCCACGGCAGAAACACTGAAGCTTTCTTT	CASSHGRNTEAFF	NA	few	TRBV4-2	TRBJ1-1
TGTGCCAGCAGCCCTGAGGGAGGGCCTTCCTACAATGAGCAGTTCTTC	CASSPEGGPSYNEQFF	TRBD2	NA	TRBV7-9	TRBJ2-1
TGTGCCAGCAGCGTAAGTGGGAGTGAGACCCAGTACTTC	CASSVSGSETQYF	NA	NA	TRBV9	TRBJ2-5
TGTGCCAGCAGCTTCCCCAAGGGCGGCTCGGCAGATACGCAGTATTTT	CASSFPKGGSADTQYF	NA	few	TRBV7-9	TRBJ2-3
TGCAGCGTTGAAGGATGGGGCGAGACGGCTAGCGGGAGTCAGGCCTACGAGCAGTACTTC	CSVEGWGETASGSQAYEQYF	TRBD2	once	TRBV29-1	TRBJ2-7
TGTGCCAGCAGCCTAAGACAGGGGGCTGGTTACGAGCAGTACTTC	CASSLRQGAGYEQYF	TRBD1	NA	TRBV5-8	TRBJ2-7
TGTGCCAGCAGCTTTAATGGGTTAACTAATGAAAAACTGTTTTTT	CASSFNGLTNEKLFF	NA	NA	TRBV11-2	TRBJ1-4
TGCGCCAGCAGCCATGAGGGATCCTCTAGCGGAGGAGGAGAGACCCAGTACTTC	CASSHEGSSSGGGETQYF	TRBD2	few	TRBV4-1	TRBJ2-5
TGTGCCAGCAGCGTATCAGGGGGGACAGATACGCAGTATTTT	CASSVSGGTDTQYF	NA	NA	TRBV9	TRBJ2-3
TGTGCCAGCACCCCTCTAGCGGGAGTCGGGGAGACCCAGTACTTC	CASTPLAGVGETQYF	TRBD2	NA	TRBV28	TRBJ2-5
TGTGCCACCAGCGGAGAGACAGGGGGCCAAGAGACCCAGTACTTC	CATSGETGGQETQYF	TRBD1	NA	TRBV15	TRBJ2-5
TGTGCCACTGAGAAGGGGGGTAACTATGGCTACACCTTC	CATEKGGNYGYTF	NA	NA	TRBV25-1	TRBJ1-2
TGTGCCAGCAGCTCTTGGACAGAGAAGTACGAGCAGTACTTC	CASSSWTEKYEQYF	NA	NA	TRBV7-9	TRBJ2-7
TGTGCCAGCAGTGGGGGGGGGCCAGTCACAGATACGCAGTATTTT	CASSGGGPVTDTQYF	NA	NA	TRBV28	TRBJ2-3
TGTGCCAGCAGCTCTGTATCGGACAGCTATGGCTACACCTTC	CASSSVSDSYGYTF	NA	NA	TRBV27	TRBJ1-2
TGTGCCTGGAGTTCCCTTGGGGAGGGCTCAGATACGCAGTATTTT	CAWSSLGEGSDTQYF	TRBD2	NA	TRBV30	TRBJ2-3
TGCAGCGTAGCTTTGAACACTGAAGCTTTCTTT	CSVALNTEAFF	NA	NA	TRBV29-1	TRBJ1-1
TGTGCCAGCAGCTTAGAGTCGGAAGCTTTCTTT	CASSLESEAFF	NA	NA	TRBV7-8	TRBJ1-1
TGTGCCAGCAGCTTTCCGGGACTAGCGATCGATGAGCAGTTCTTC	CASSFPGLAIDEQFF	TRBD2	NA	TRBV7-9	TRBJ2-1
TGCGCCAGCAGCCAAGGGTTTGTTGGCTTTTCAGCCGGGGAGCTGTTTTTT	CASSQGFVGFSAGELFF	NA	NA	TRBV4-3	TRBJ2-2
TGTGCCAGCAGTTTTTGGGGCGACGAGCAGTACTTC	CASSFWGDEQYF	NA	once	TRBV27	TRBJ2-7
TGTGCCAGCAGTTACGGGCCGGCAACCGCATCCGAGCAGTACTTC	CASSYGPATASEQYF	NA	NA	TRBV6-5	TRBJ2-7
TGTGCCAGCAGCTTGGGACTAGCGGGAGTGGAAGAGACCCAGTACTTC	CASSLGLAGVEETQYF	TRBD2	once	TRBV7-8	TRBJ2-5
TGTGCCAGCAGCGATGCCGACAGCTGGAGTATGAACACTGAAGCTTTCTTT	CASSDADSWSMNTEAFF	NA	NA	TRBV28	TRBJ1-1
TGTGCCAGCAGCTACGGGACTCAGGACTACGAGCAGTACTTC	CASSYGTQDYEQYF	NA	NA	TRBV13	TRBJ2-7
TGTGCCAGCAGCGTAGGTCAGGACAGGGGATATTATGGCTACACCTTC	CASSVGQDRGYYGYTF	TRBD1	NA	TRBV9	TRBJ1-2
TGTGCCAGCAGTCCCGGGACTAGCGGGACCAATGAGCAGTTCTTC	CASSPGTSGTNEQFF	TRBD2	NA	TRBV27	TRBJ2-1